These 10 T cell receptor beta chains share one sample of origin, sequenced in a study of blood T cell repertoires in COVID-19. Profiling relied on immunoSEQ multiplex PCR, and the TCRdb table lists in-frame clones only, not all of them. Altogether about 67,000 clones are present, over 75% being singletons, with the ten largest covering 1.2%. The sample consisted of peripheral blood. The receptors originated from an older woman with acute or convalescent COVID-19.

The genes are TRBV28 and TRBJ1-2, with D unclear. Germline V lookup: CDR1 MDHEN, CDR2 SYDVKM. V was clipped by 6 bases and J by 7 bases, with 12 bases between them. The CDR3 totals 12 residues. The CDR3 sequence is CASRHLGVGYTF. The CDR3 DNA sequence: TGTGCCAGCAGACACTTAGGAGTTGGCTACACCTTC.

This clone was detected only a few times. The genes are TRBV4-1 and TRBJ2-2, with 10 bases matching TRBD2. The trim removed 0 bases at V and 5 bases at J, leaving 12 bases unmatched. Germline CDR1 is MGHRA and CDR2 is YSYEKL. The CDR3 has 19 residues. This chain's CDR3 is CASSQDVKSGRAPTGELFF. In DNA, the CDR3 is TGCGCCAGCAGCCAAGACGTAAAAAGCGGGAGGGCCCCAACCGGGGAGCTGTTTTTT.

This chain's CDR3 is CAWTVGNTIYF. CDR3 in DNA: TGTGCCTGGACAGTGGGAAACACCATATATTTT. The chain employs TRBV30 and TRBJ1-3, with D hard to call. Germline-derived CDR1 and CDR2 are GTSNPN and SVGIG (reference sequence). The CDR3 is 11 amino acids. The V gene lost 4 bases and the J gene lost 4 bases, with 5 bases spanning the gap. Based on the CDR3 plus reference TRBV30 and TRBJ1-3, the full variable domain is SQTIHQWPATLVQPVGSPLSLECTVEGTSNPNLYWYRQAAGRGLQLLFYSVGIGQISSEVPQNLSASRPQDRQFILSSKKLLLSDSGFYLCAWTVGNTIYFGEGSWLTVV.

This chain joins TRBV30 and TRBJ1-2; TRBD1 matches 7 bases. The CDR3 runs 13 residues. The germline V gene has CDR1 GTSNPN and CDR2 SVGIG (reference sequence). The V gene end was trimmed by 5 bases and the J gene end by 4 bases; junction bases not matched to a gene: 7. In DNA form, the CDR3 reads TGTGCCTGGCGGGACCCAGGGGGCTATGGCTACACCTTC. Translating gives CAWRDPGGYGYTF.

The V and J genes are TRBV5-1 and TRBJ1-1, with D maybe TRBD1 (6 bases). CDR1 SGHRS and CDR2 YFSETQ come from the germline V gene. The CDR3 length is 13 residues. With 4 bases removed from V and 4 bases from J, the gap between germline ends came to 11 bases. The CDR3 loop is CASSRQGSTEAFF. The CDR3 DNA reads TGCGCCAGCAGCCGGCAGGGGAGCACTGAAGCTTTCTTT.

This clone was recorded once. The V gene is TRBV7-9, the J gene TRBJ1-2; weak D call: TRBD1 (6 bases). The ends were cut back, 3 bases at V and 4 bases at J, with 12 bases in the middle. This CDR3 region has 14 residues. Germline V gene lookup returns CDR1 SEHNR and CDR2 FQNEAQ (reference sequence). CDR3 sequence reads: CASSFRGQLYGYTF. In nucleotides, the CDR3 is TGTGCCAGCAGCTTTAGAGGACAGCTCTATGGCTACACCTTC.

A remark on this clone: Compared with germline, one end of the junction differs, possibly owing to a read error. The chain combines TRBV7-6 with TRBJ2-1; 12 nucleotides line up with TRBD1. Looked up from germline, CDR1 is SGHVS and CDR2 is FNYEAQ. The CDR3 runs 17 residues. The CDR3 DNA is TGTGCCAGCAGCGGAAATCCGGGACAGGGGGCCTATAATGAGCAGTTCTTC. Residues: CASSGNPGQGAYNEQFF. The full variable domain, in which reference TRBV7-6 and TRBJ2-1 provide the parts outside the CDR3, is GAGVSQSPRYKVTKRGQDVALRCDPISGHVSLYWYRQALGQGPEFLTYFNYEAQQDKSGLPNDRFSAERPEGSISTLTIQRTEQRDSAMYRCASSGNPGQGAYNEQFFGPGTRLTVL.

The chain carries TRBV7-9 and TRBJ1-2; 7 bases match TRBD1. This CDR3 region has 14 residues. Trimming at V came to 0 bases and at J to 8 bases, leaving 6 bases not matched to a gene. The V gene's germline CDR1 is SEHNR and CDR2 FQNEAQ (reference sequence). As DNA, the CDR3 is TGTGCCAGCAGCTTAGCTCAGGGGGTTGGAGGCTACACCTTC. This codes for CASSLAQGVGGYTF.

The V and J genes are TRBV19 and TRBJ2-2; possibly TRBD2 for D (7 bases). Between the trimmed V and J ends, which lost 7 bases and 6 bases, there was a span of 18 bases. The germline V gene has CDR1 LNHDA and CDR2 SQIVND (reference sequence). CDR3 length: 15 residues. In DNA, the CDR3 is TGTGCCAGTAAAAGGGGGGGTCCTTTCCCCGGGGAGCTGTTTTTT. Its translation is CASKRGGPFPGELFF.

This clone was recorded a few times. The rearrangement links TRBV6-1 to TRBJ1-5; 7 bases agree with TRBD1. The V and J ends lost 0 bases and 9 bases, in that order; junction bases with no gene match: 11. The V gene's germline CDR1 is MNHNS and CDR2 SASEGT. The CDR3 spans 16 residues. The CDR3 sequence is CASSEAGGRGKRPQHF. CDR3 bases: TGTGCCAGCAGTGAAGCAGGGGGCAGGGGAAAGAGGCCCCAGCATTTT.